The present T cell receptor beta chain was sequenced within a study of T cells in Graves' hyperthyroidism and ophthalmopathy. A note on this clonotype: Its cognate antigen is unknown.

V lost 1 base and J lost 7; bases outside the gene matches: 14. Germline CDR1 is SGHRS and CDR2 is YFSETQ. The CDR3 runs 18 residues. Study conclusions and caveats: The authors' 13 V-J model separated ophthalmopathy from stable hyperthyroidism.

Participants, patients aged 18 to 65, had newly diagnosed hyperthyroidism with a duration under 2 months. Uncontrolled infection, other autoimmune disease, pregnancy or lactation barred patients from enrollment. Clinical symptoms, serum thyroxine, TRAb, thyroid ultrasound and orbital computed tomography established diagnosis. Amplification targeted TCR beta CDR3 regions from RNA transcripts. TCR CDR3 underwent first-round RT-PCR with the HTBI primer set. TCRdb reprocessed the multiplex PCR reads with MiXCR, giving one entry per CDR3 protein. Here the sample spans under 350,000 distinct CDR3 sequences, over 20% being singletons.

The chain carries TRBV5-1 and TRBJ1-4, with 9 positions matching TRBD1. The receptor comes from a woman aged 50 to 60 with Graves' hyperthyroidism. Sequences were obtained from blood. The CDR3 sequence: CASSLQPPGQGLREKLFF. The CDR3 region has the DNA TGCGCCAGCAGCTTGCAACCACCGGGACAGGGCTTACGTGAAAAACTGTTTTTT.